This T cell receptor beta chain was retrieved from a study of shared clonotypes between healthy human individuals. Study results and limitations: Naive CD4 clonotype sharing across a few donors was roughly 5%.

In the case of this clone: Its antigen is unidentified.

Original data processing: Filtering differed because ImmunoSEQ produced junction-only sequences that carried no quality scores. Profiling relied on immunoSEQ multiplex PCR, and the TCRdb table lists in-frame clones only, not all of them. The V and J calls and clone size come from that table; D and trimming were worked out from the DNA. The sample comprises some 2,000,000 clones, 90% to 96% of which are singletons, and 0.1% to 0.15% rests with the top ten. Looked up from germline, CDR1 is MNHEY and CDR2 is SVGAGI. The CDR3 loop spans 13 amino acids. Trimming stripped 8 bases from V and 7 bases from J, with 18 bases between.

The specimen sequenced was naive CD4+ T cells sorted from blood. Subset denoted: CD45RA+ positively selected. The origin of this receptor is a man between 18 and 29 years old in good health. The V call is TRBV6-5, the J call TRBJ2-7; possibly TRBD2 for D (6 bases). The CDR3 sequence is CASGRDRVGEQYF. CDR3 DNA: TGTGCCAGCGGGCGGGACCGCGTGGGAGAGCAGTACTTC.